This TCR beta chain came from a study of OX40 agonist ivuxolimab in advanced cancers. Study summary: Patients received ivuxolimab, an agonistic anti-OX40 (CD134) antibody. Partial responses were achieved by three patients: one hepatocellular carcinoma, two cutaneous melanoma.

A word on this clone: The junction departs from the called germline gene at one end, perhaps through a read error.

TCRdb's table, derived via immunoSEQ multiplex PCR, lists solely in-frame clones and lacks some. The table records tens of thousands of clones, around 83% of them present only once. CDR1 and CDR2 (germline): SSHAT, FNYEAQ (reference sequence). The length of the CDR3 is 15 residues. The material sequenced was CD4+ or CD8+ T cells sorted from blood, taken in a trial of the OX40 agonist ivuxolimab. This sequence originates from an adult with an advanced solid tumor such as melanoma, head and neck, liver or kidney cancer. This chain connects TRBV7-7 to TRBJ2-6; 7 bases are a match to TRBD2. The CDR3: CASSFAGDGANVLTF. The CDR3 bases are TGTGCTAGCAGCTTCGCGGGGGACGGGGCCAACGTCCTGACTTTC.